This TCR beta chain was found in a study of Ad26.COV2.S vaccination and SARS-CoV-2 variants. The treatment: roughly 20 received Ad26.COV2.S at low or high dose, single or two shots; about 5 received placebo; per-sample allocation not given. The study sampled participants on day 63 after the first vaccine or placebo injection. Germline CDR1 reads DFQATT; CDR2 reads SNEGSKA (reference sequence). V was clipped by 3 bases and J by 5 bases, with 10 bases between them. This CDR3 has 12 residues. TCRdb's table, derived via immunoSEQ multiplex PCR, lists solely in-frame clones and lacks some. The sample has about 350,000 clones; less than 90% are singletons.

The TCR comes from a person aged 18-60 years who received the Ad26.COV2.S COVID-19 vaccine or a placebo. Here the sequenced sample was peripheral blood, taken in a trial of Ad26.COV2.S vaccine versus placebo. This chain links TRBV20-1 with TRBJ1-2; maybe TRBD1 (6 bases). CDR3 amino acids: CSASPGAYGYTF. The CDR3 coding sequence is TGCAGTGCTAGTCCAGGGGCATATGGCTACACCTTC.